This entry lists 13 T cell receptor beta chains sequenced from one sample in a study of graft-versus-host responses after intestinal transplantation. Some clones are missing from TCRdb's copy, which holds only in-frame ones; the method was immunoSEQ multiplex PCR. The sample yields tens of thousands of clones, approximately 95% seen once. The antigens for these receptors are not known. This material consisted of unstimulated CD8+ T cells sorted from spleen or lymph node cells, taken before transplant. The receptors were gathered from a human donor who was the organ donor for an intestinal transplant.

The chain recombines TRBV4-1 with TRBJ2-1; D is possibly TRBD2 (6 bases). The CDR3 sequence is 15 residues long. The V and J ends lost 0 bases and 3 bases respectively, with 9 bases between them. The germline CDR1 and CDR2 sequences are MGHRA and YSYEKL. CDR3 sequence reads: CASSQEPGGYNEQFF. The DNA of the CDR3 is TGCGCCAGCAGCCAAGAGCCCGGGGGCTACAATGAGCAGTTCTTC.

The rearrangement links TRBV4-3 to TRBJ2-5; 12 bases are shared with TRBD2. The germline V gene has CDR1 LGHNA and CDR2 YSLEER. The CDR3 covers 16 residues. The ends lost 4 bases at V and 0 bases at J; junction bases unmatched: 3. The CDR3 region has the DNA TGCGCCAGCAGCCTAGGGACTAGCGGGTACCAAGAGACCCAGTACTTC. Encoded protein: CASSLGTSGYQETQYF.

The DNA of the CDR3 is TGTGCCAGCTCACTGGAGACAGCGAACACCGGGGAGCTGTTTTTT. Its protein product is CASSLETANTGELFF. V usage is TRBV18 and J usage is TRBJ2-2, with TRBD1 as a possible D gene (5 bases). The V end was cut by 4 bases, the J end by 0 bases, with 9 bases between. This CDR3 spans 15 amino acids. Germline V CDR1 and CDR2: KGHSH, LQKENI.

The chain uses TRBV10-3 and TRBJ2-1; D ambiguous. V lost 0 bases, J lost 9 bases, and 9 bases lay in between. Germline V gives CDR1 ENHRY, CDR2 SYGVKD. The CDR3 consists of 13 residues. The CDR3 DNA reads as TGTGCCATCAGTGAGTCAGCCGGAAGTGAGCAGTTCTTC. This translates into CAISESAGSEQFF.

The CDR3 DNA follows: TGTGCCAGCAGCTATACGGACGGCCAAGAGACCCAGTACTTC. It specifies CASSYTDGQETQYF. The chain carries TRBV7-9 and TRBJ2-5; no clear D. This CDR3 has 14 residues. Germline V CDR1 and CDR2: SEHNR, FQNEAQ (reference sequence). The germline V and J ends were trimmed by 4 bases and 1 base, with 10 bases remaining between them.

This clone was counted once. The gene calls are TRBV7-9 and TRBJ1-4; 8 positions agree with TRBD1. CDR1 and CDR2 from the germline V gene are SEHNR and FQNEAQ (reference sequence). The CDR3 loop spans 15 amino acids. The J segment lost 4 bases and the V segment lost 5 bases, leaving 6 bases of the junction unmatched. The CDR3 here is CASSPTGAGNEKLFF. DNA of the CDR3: TGTGCCAGCAGCCCGACAGGGGCTGGTAATGAAAAACTGTTTTTT.

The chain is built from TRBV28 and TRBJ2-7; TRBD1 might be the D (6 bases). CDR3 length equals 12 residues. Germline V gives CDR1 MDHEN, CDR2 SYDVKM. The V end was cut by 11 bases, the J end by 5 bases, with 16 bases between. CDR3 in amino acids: CAVSQGTNEQYF. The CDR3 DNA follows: TGTGCCGTAAGTCAGGGGACGAACGAGCAGTACTTC. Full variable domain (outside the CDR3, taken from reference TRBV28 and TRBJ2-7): DVKVTQSSRYLVKRTGEKVFLECVQDMDHENMFWYRQDPGLGLRLIYFSYDVKMKEKGDIPEGYSVSREKKERFSLILESASTNQTSMYLCAVSQGTNEQYFGPGTRLTVT.

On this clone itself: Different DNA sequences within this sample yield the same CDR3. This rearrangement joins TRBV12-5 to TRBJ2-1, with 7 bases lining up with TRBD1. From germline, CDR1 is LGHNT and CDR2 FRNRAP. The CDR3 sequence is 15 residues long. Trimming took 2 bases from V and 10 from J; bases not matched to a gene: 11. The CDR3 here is CASGLTGELFGEQFF. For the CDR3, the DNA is TGTGCTAGTGGTTTGACAGGGGAGTTGTTTGGCGAGCAGTTCTTC.

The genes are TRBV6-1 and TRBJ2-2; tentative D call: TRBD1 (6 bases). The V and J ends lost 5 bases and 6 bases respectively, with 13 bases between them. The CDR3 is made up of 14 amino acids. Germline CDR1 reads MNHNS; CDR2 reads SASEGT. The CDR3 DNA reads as TGTGCCAGCAGTTCGGAGGCAGGGGCCGGGGAGCTGTTTTTT. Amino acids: CASSSEAGAGELFF.

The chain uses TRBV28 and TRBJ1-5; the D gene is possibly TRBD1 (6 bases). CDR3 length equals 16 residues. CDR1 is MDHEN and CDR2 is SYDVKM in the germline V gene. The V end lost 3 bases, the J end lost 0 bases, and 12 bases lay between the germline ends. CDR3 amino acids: CASSLDRPDSNQPQHF. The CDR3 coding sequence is TGTGCCAGCAGTTTGGACAGACCGGATAGCAATCAGCCCCAGCATTTT. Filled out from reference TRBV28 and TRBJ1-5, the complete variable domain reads DVKVTQSSRYLVKRTGEKVFLECVQDMDHENMFWYRQDPGLGLRLIYFSYDVKMKEKGDIPEGYSVSREKKERFSLILESASTNQTSMYLCASSLDRPDSNQPQHFGDGTRLSIL.

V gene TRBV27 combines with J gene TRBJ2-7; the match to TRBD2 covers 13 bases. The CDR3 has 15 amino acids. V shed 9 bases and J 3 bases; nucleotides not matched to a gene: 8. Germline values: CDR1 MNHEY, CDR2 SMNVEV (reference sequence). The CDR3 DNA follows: TGTGCCAGTGGGACTAGCGGGGTCCTGCACTACGAGCAGTACTTC. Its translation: CASGTSGVLHYEQYF.

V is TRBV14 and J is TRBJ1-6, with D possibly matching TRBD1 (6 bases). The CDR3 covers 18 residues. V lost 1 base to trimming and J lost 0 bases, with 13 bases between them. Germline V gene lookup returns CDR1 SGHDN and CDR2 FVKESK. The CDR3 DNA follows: TGTGCCAGCAGCCAAGCAGGGGCGATAAGCTCCTATAATTCACCCCTCCACTTT. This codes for CASSQAGAISSYNSPLHF.

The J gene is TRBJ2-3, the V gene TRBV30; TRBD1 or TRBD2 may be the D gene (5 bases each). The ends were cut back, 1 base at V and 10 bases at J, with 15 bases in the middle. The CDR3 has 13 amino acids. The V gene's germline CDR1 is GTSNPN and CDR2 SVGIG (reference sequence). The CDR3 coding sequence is TGTGCCTGGAGTGAGGGGACGGACGGCGCGCAGTATTTT. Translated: CAWSEGTDGAQYF.